The present TCR beta chain was sequenced within a study of blood T cell repertoires in COVID-19. Study-level background: Donors in the United States, Italy and Spain gave samples during acute or convalescent COVID-19. T cells, B-cell-depleted T cells, or PBMCs provided the cDNA or gDNA that served as material.

In the original analysis: Amplification of reference gene primers was used by the study to estimate nucleated cell counts. The data were produced by immunoSEQ multiplex PCR, yet TCRdb's version contains in-frame clones alone and is incomplete. The DNA was the basis for D and trimming; V, J and clone size are from that table. This table has around 300,000 clones, 70% to 90% appearing once. This CDR3 region has 16 residues. Germline V gene data show CDR1 as SGDLS and CDR2 as YYNGEE. With V trimmed by 6 bases and J by 2 bases, 11 bases remained unmatched. This clone has a single count. The chain has TRBV9 and TRBJ2-3; 8 nucleotides align to TRBD2. The TCR originated in a woman aged 40 to 49 with acute or convalescent COVID-19. Sequenced input: peripheral blood. The CDR3 reads CASTLGGGGTTDTQYF. In nucleotides, the CDR3 is TGTGCCAGCACCCTAGGCGGCGGGGGGACCACAGATACGCAGTATTTT. Based on the CDR3 plus reference TRBV9 and TRBJ2-3, the full variable domain is DSGVTQTPKHLITATGQRVTLRCSPRSGDLSVYWYQQSLDQGLQFLIQYYNGEERAKGNILERFSAQQFPDLHSELNLSSLELGDSALYFCASTLGGGGTTDTQYFGPGTRLTVL.